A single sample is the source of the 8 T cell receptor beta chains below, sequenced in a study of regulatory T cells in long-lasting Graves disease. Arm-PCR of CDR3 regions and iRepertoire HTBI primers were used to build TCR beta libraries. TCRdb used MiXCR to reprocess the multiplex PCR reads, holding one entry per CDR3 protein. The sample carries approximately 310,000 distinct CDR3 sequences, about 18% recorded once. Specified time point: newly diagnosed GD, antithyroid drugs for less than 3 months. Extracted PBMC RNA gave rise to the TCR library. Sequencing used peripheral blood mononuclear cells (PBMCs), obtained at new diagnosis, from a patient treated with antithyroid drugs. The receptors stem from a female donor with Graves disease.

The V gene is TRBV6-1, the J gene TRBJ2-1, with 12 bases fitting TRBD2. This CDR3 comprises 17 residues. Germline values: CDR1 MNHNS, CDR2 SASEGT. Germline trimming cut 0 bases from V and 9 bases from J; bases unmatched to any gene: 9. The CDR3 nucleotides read TGTGCCAGCAGTGAAGCGGACGGGACTAGCGGGTTTCGTGAGCAGTTCTTC. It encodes CASSEADGTSGFREQFF.

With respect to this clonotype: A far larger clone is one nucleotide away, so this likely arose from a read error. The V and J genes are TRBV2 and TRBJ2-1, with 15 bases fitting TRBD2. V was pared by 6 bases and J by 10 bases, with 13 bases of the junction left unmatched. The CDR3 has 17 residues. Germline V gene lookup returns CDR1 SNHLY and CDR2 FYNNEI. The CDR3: CASRDPGLAGGPGEQFF. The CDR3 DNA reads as TGTGCCAGCAGAGATCCGGGACTAGCGGGAGGACCCGGGGAGCAGTTCTTC.

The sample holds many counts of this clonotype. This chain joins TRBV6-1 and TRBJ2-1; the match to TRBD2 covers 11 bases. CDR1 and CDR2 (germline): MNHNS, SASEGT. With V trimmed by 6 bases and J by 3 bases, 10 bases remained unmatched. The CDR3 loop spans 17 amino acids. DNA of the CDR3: TGTGCCAGCAGCATAATTCGGGGACTAGCGGTCTACAATGAGCAGTTCTTC. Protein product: CASSIIRGLAVYNEQFF.

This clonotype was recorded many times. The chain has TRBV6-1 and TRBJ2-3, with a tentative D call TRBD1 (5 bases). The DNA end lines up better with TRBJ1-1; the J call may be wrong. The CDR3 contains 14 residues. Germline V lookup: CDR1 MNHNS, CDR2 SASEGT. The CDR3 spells CASSLGEGTLGAFF. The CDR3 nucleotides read TGTGCCAGCAGCCTGGGGGAGGGTACTTTAGGGGCTTTCTTT.

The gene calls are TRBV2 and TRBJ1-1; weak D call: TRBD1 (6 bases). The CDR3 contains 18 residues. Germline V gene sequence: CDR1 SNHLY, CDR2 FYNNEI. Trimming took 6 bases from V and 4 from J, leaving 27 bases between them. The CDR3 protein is CASSQEAWGQFPSTEAFF. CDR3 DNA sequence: TGTGCCAGCAGCCAAGAAGCATGGGGGCAGTTCCCCAGCACTGAAGCTTTCTTT. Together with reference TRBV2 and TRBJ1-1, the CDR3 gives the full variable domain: EPEVTQTPSHQVTQMGQEVILRCVPISNHLYFYWYRQILGQKVEFLVSFYNNEISEKSEIFDDQFSVERPDGSNFTLKIRSTKLEDSAMYFCASSQEAWGQFPSTEAFFGQGTRLTVV.

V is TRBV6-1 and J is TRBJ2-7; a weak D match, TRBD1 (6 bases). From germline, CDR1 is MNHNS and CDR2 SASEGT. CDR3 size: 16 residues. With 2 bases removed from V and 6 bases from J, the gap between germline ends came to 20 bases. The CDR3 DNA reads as TGTGCCAGCAGTGAATACGGCAGGGGCGCTTCTTCCGAGCAGTACTTC. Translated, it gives CASSEYGRGASSEQYF.

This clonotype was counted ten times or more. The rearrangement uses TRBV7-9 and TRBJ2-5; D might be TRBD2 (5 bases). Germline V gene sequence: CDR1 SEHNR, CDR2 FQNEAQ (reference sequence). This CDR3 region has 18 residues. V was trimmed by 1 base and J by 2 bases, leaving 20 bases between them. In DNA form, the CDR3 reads TGTGCCAGCAGCTTAGGAGATGGCTCACTTAGGGAGCAAGAGACCCAGTACTTC. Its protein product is CASSLGDGSLREQETQYF.

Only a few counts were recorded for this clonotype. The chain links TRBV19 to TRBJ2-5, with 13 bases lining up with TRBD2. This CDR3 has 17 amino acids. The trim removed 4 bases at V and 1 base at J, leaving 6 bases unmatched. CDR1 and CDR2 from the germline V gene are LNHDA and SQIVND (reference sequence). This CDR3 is CASSTGTSGTPQETQYF. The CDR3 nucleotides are TGTGCCAGTAGTACCGGGACTAGCGGGACCCCCCAAGAGACCCAGTACTTC.